This TCR beta chain was identified during a study of T cells after somatic rescue of genetic block. The table came from immunoSEQ multiplex PCR; TCRdb's copy has only in-frame clones and leaves some out. Among tens of thousands of clones listed, approximately 90% were seen once. V was trimmed by 3 bases and J by 9 bases, leaving 14 bases between them. Looked up from germline, CDR1 is SEHNR and CDR2 is FQNEAQ (reference sequence). The CDR3 length is 13 residues. The chain combines TRBV7-9 with TRBJ1-1, with a possible D match to TRBD1 (5 bases). This sequence originates from a woman under 30. The sequenced sample consisted of peripheral blood mononuclear cells (PBMCs). CDR3: CASSFTSQGQAFF. CDR3 nucleotide sequence: TGTGCCAGCAGCTTTACGTCCCAGGGCCAAGCTTTCTTT.